Listed below are T cell receptor beta chains from one sample, sequenced in a study of siplizumab effects on memory and regulatory T cells. The protocol was immunoSEQ multiplex PCR, while the TCRdb copy is restricted to in-frame clones and leaves out a portion. The repertoire holds 90,000 to 140,000 clones, with about 93% as singletons. The specimen was CD4+ T cells sorted from blood. Receptors originate from a human donor in good health. Both conserved end residues are part of each CDR3. A D gene is named only where the DNA matches it firmly. Size tells how often a clone was seen (once, few, many) or the class of an expanded clone, and some rows leave it out.

d_call | j_call | clone_size | v_call | cdr3_aa | cdr3_nt
TRBD1 | TRBJ2-4 | - | TRBV5-1 | CASSIGTETNIQYF | TGCGCCAGCAGCATCGGGACAGAAACAAACATTCAGTACTTC
- | TRBJ1-1 | - | TRBV7-2 | CASSLQWDTEAFF | TGTGCCAGCAGCCTACAGTGGGACACTGAAGCTTTCTTT
TRBD1 | TRBJ2-2 | - | TRBV29-1 | CSVAGTGVTGELFF | TGCAGCGTAGCCGGGACAGGGGTTACCGGGGAGCTGTTTTTT
- | TRBJ2-1 | - | TRBV10-3 | CAISERGLTDGNEQFF | TGTGCCATCAGTGAGAGAGGACTCACGGATGGGAATGAGCAGTTCTTC
TRBD2 | TRBJ2-1 | - | TRBV7-9 | CASSSPTSGGNNEQFF | TGTGCCAGCAGCTCTCCGACTAGCGGGGGAAACAATGAGCAGTTCTTC
- | TRBJ1-1 | once | TRBV4-1 | CASSQDPGSGRTEAFF | TGCGCCAGCAGCCAAGATCCTGGATCGGGGCGCACTGAAGCTTTCTTT
TRBD2 | TRBJ2-7 | - | TRBV5-5 | CASSLGVAGAPNEQYF | TGTGCCAGCAGCTTGGGTGTAGCGGGAGCTCCGAACGAGCAGTACTTC
- | TRBJ2-5 | - | TRBV10-2 | CASSAGWIQETQYF | TGCGCCAGCAGTGCGGGCTGGATCCAAGAGACCCAGTACTTC
- | TRBJ2-5 | - | TRBV11-2 | CASSLATRTQETQYF | TGTGCCAGCAGCTTAGCAACTAGGACCCAAGAGACCCAGTACTTC
- | TRBJ2-1 | - | TRBV7-2 | CASSPIGGGVREEQFF | TGTGCCAGCAGCCCGATCGGAGGGGGCGTAAGAGAGGAGCAGTTCTTC
- | TRBJ2-3 | once | TRBV5-1 | CASSKDRQPGTDTQYF | TGCGCCAGCAGCAAAGACCGACAGCCTGGCACAGATACGCAGTATTTT
- | TRBJ1-1 | - | TRBV18 | CASSPPVVAGVEAFF | TGTGCCAGCTCACCTCCGGTTGTAGCCGGAGTTGAAGCTTTCTTT
- | TRBJ2-5 | once | TRBV11-3 | CASKGTGVLGQYF | TGTGCCAGCAAGGGGACCGGGGTGTTGGGCCAGTACTTC
- | TRBJ1-3 | - | TRBV6-5 | CASSYDWSAGNTIYF | TGTGCCAGCAGTTACGACTGGTCAGCTGGAAACACCATATATTTT
- | TRBJ1-2 | - | TRBV4-3 | CASSPQTANYGYTF | TGCGCCAGCAGCCCTCAGACAGCTAACTATGGCTACACCTTC
TRBD2 | TRBJ2-1 | once | TRBV9 | CASSVGLAGAKYNEQFF | TGTGCCAGCAGCGTAGGATTAGCGGGAGCGAAGTACAATGAGCAGTTCTTC
- | TRBJ1-3 | - | TRBV7-8 | CASSPGNTIYF | TGTGCCAGCAGCCCCGGAAACACCATATATTTT
- | TRBJ2-4 | - | TRBV5-1 | CASSPVGSIQYF | TGCGCCAGCAGCCCAGTGGGTAGCATTCAGTACTTC
- | TRBJ2-7 | - | TRBV18 | CASSPKQGHLTYYEQYF | TGTGCCAGCTCACCCAAGCAGGGCCATCTTACCTACTACGAGCAGTACTTC